These 15 T cell receptor beta chains were sequenced from one sample in a study of blood T cell repertoires in COVID-19. Data came from immunoSEQ multiplex PCR; TCRdb stores just in-frame clones and leaves some out. Of some 210,000 clones listed, less than 90% are singletons. Sequencing was carried out using peripheral blood. The receptors stem from a human donor in a cohort sampled during active COVID-19.

The sample holds a few counts of this clone. The chain couples TRBV28 to TRBJ2-7, with 7 bases matching TRBD1. The germline gives CDR1 MDHEN, CDR2 SYDVKM. V was clipped by 5 bases and J by 6 bases; unmatched bases: 4. The CDR3 is 12 amino acids. The CDR3 loop is CASSTGDFEQYF. CDR3 DNA sequence: TGTGCCAGCAGTACAGGGGATTTCGAGCAGTACTTC.

The chain couples TRBV2 to TRBJ1-5, with D unresolved. The CDR3 length is 13 residues. Germline loops: CDR1 SNHLY, CDR2 FYNNEI. V lost 5 bases, J lost 6 bases, and 11 bases lay in between. CDR3 sequence reads: CASSSDIFQPQHF. CDR3 DNA: TGTGCCAGCAGTTCCGACATTTTTCAGCCCCAGCATTTT.

This clone was observed a few times. This specimen includes other DNA sequences encoding the same CDR3. The chain links TRBV5-1 to TRBJ1-5; a weak D match, TRBD1 (6 bases). CDR1 and CDR2 (germline): SGHRS, YFSETQ. The CDR3 spans 14 residues. Deletions cut 4 bases from V and 6 bases from J, with 14 bases between. The CDR3 is CASSPGGGGQPQHF. CDR3 in DNA: TGCGCCAGCAGCCCGGGAGGGGGAGGTCAGCCCCAGCATTTT.

V usage is TRBV10-1 and J usage is TRBJ2-7; 13 bases are shared with TRBD2. The CDR3 has 16 amino acids. From germline, CDR1 is WNHNN and CDR2 SYGVQD (reference sequence). The ends lost 4 bases at V and 1 base at J; junction bases unmatched: 4. The CDR3 DNA reads TGCGCCAGCAGTGGGACTAGCGGGAGTTTTTCCTACGAGCAGTACTTC. This translates into CASSGTSGSFSYEQYF.

The V and J genes are TRBV6-4 and TRBJ2-7; 11 nucleotides align to TRBD2. J gave up 5 bases and V 3 bases, and 9 bases lay outside the gene matches. Germline V gene sequence: CDR1 MRHNA, CDR2 SNTAGT. The CDR3 extends over 16 amino acids. In DNA form, the CDR3 reads TGTGCCAGCAGTGAGTCCCCACTAGCGGGAGAACACGAGCAGTACTTC. Translating it yields CASSESPLAGEHEQYF.

This clone was counted once. J is TRBJ2-1 and V is TRBV2; a weak D match, TRBD2 (6 bases). V was cut by 7 bases and J by 8 bases, with 21 bases left in between. CDR1 is SNHLY and CDR2 is FYNNEI in the germline V gene. The CDR3 consists of 15 residues. CDR3 amino acids: CASIPQRAGRYEQFF. The DNA for the CDR3 is TGTGCCAGCATTCCCCAGAGGGCAGGGAGGTATGAGCAGTTCTTC.

The rearrangement joins TRBV14 to TRBJ2-1; a weak D match, TRBD1 (5 bases). Germline-derived CDR1 and CDR2 are SGHDN and FVKESK. This CDR3 has 13 residues. The V and J ends lost 3 bases and 9 bases respectively, with 12 bases between them. As DNA, the CDR3 is TGTGCCAGCAGCCAGGCCAGGGTGACTGAGCAGTTCTTC. This codes for CASSQARVTEQFF. The full variable domain, completed using reference TRBV14 and TRBJ2-1, is EAGVTQFPSHSVIEKGQTVTLRCDPISGHDNLYWYRRVMGKEIKFLLHFVKESKQDESGMPNNRFLAERTGGTYSTLKVQPAELEDSGVYFCASSQARVTEQFFGPGTRLTVL.

The J gene is TRBJ1-4, the V gene TRBV4-1, with D perhaps matching TRBD1 (6 bases). The CDR3 sequence is 15 residues long. Germline assignment: CDR1 MGHRA and CDR2 YSYEKL. The V and J ends lost 4 bases and 8 bases respectively, with 17 bases between them. The CDR3 protein is CASSLEGGIREKLFF. DNA for the CDR3: TGCGCCAGCAGCCTTGAGGGGGGGATACGAGAAAAACTGTTTTTT.

V is TRBV5-6 and J is TRBJ1-1; the D gene is possibly TRBD1 (6 bases). CDR1 and CDR2 from the germline V gene are SGHDT and YYEEEE. The CDR3 covers 14 residues. Deletions cut 1 base from V and 11 bases from J, with 18 bases between. The CDR3 DNA reads TGTGCCAGCAGCTTGCTGGGGGCCCAGAGTGAGGCTTTCTTT. It yields the protein CASSLLGAQSEAFF.

The chain carries TRBV11-1 and TRBJ1-1; no firm D call. This CDR3 has 13 residues. The ends were cut back, 5 bases at V and 1 base at J, with 8 bases in the middle. Germline CDR1 and CDR2: SGHAT and FQDESV (reference sequence). In nucleotides, the CDR3 is TGTGCCAGCAGCCGTACGGGGAACACTGAAGCTTTCTTT. It translates to CASSRTGNTEAFF.

As for this clone: Different DNA sequences within this sample yield the same CDR3. V usage is TRBV28 and J usage is TRBJ2-1; possible D gene TRBD2, 6 bases. CDR1 is MDHEN and CDR2 is SYDVKM in the germline V gene. V gave up 3 bases and J gave up 0 bases, with 9 bases separating them. The CDR3 runs to 15 residues. CDR3 loop: CASSLGGSSYNEQFF. The CDR3 coding sequence is TGTGCCAGCAGTTTGGGGGGTAGCTCCTACAATGAGCAGTTCTTC.

V gene TRBV6-1 combines with J gene TRBJ1-1; D might be TRBD1 (5 bases). The germline V gene encodes CDR1 MNHNS and CDR2 SASEGT. V was clipped by 2 bases and J by 5 bases, with 12 bases between them. This CDR3 comprises 14 residues. In DNA, the CDR3 is TGTGCCAGCAGTGAAATGTCAGGGTGGACTGAAGCTTTCTTT. This sequence encodes CASSEMSGWTEAFF.

V is TRBV6-1 and J is TRBJ2-3; 11 bases match TRBD2. This CDR3 is built from 16 residues. Germline assignment: CDR1 MNHNS and CDR2 SASEGT. Trimming took 4 bases from V and 4 from J; bases not matched to a gene: 7. The CDR3: CASSGRLAGHSDTQYF. The CDR3 region has the DNA TGTGCCAGCAGTGGTAGACTAGCGGGACACTCAGATACGCAGTATTTT.

The V gene is TRBV18, the J gene TRBJ1-1; the D gene is possibly TRBD1 (6 bases). The CDR3 is 15 amino acids. Trimming took 2 bases from V and 5 from J, leaving 15 bases between them. Germline CDR1 is KGHSH and CDR2 is LQKENI. The CDR3, as DNA: TGTGCCAGCTCACCAAAGAGTAGGGGGGGGACTGAAGCTTTCTTT. It encodes CASSPKSRGGTEAFF.

This clone occurred a few times. The chain couples TRBV11-2 to TRBJ1-3, with D hard to call. Trimming stripped 5 bases from V and 3 bases from J, with 5 bases between. Per the germline V gene, CDR1 is SGHAT and CDR2 is FQNNGV. The CDR3 length is 12 residues. In DNA form, the CDR3 reads TGTGCCAGCAGCCTCGGTGGAAACACCATATATTTT. This sequence encodes CASSLGGNTIYF.